Listed below are T cell receptor beta chains from one sample, sequenced in a study of human T cells and chemical hapten exposure. TCRdb re-analysed the RACE reads in MiXCR, keeping a single row per CDR3 protein. The sample lists around 110,000 distinct CDR3 sequences, approximately 10% seen once, with more than 2% in the top ten. Sequences were derived from whole blood, sampled in connection with sensitization to the hapten diphenylcyclopropenone (DPC). The receptors were gathered from a woman aged 45-65 years with alopecia areata. Some clones in this sample may be carry-over from other donors' samples. Each CDR3 is given with its conserved first and last residue. Each record gives: D gene, J gene, V gene, clone size, CDR3 protein, CDR3 DNA. A D gene is named only where the DNA matches it firmly. Where a row states a size, it is once, few, many or the class of an expanded clone; other rows omit it.

D: TRBD2
J: TRBJ2-5
V: TRBV9
size: few
CDR3: CASSAVGAGGPETQYF
DNA: TGTGCCAGCAGCGCCGTTGGAGCGGGGGGGCCAGAGACCCAGTACTTC

D: -
J: TRBJ2-7
V: TRBV18
size: -
CDR3: CASSTTRTYEQYF
DNA: TGTGCCAGCTCAACGACACGTACCTACGAGCAGTACTTC

D: -
J: TRBJ2-3
V: TRBV4-1
size: many
CDR3: CASSQDLGDGFTDTQYF
DNA: TGCGCCAGCAGCCAAGATTTGGGGGACGGATTTACAGATACGCAGTATTTT

D: TRBD2
J: TRBJ2-1
V: TRBV9
size: many
CDR3: CASSESGTSGLNEQFF
DNA: TGTGCCAGCAGCGAGTCGGGGACTAGCGGTTTGAATGAGCAGTTCTTC

D: -
J: TRBJ2-7
V: TRBV20-1
size: few
CDR3: CSARTGSAPEQYF
DNA: TGCAGTGCTAGAACAGGGAGCGCCCCCGAGCAGTACTTC

D: -
J: TRBJ2-5
V: TRBV9
size: many
CDR3: CASSGRTDQGTQYF
DNA: TGTGCCAGCAGCGGCAGGACAGATCAAGGGACCCAGTACTTC

D: -
J: TRBJ1-4
V: TRBV5-6
size: -
CDR3: CASSPSPTNEKLFF
DNA: TGTGCCAGCAGCCCGAGCCCAACTAATGAAAAACTGTTTTTT

D: -
J: TRBJ1-3
V: TRBV27
size: few
CDR3: CATSLVNTIYF
DNA: TGTGCCACCTCACTCGTAAACACCATATATTTT

D: -
J: TRBJ2-1
V: TRBV29-1
size: many
CDR3: CSVDVRNEQFF
DNA: TGCAGCGTTGACGTCCGTAATGAGCAGTTCTTC

D: -
J: TRBJ2-5
V: TRBV5-1
size: -
CDR3: CASSPGTKETQYF
DNA: TGCGCCAGCAGCCCCGGGACCAAAGAGACCCAGTACTTC

D: -
J: TRBJ1-1
V: TRBV27
size: few
CDR3: CASSFVGLNTEAFF
DNA: TGTGCCAGCAGTTTCGTGGGCTTGAACACTGAAGCTTTCTTT

D: -
J: TRBJ1-2
V: TRBV7-8
size: medium-sized
CDR3: CASSLGLIGRDDGYTF
DNA: TGTGCCAGCAGCTTAGGATTGATCGGCAGGGACGATGGCTACACCTTC

D: -
J: TRBJ2-3
V: TRBV20-1
size: -
CDR3: CSAQTQRGTSTDTQYF
DNA: TGCAGTGCCCAGACCCAGAGAGGGACAAGCACAGATACGCAGTATTTT

D: TRBD1
J: TRBJ2-7
V: TRBV12-3/TRBV12-4
size: many
CDR3: CASSPTGYEQYF
DNA: TGTGCCAGCAGCCCGACAGGGTACGAGCAGTACTTC

D: -
J: TRBJ2-7
V: TRBV10-3
size: many
CDR3: CAISGRAGPEQYF
DNA: TGTGCCATCAGTGGCCGGGCCGGTCCCGAGCAGTACTTC

D: TRBD1
J: TRBJ2-1
V: TRBV10-3
size: -
CDR3: CAITDLGQGLNEQFF
DNA: TGTGCCATCACCGACCTGGGACAGGGTTTGAATGAGCAGTTCTTC

D: TRBD1
J: TRBJ1-1
V: TRBV11-2
size: few
CDR3: CASSLAGQATEAFF
DNA: TGTGCCAGCAGCTTAGCCGGACAGGCCACTGAAGCTTTCTTT

D: -
J: TRBJ1-2
V: TRBV9
size: many
CDR3: CASSVATAANYGYTF
DNA: TGTGCCAGCAGCGTAGCTACGGCAGCCAACTATGGCTACACCTTC

D: -
J: TRBJ2-6
V: TRBV20-1
size: many
CDR3: CSARQGSTGANVLTF
DNA: TGCAGTGCTCGGCAGGGATCGACTGGGGCCAACGTCCTGACTTTC

D: -
J: TRBJ2-1
V: TRBV29-1
size: -
CDR3: CSVASRVLFNEQFF
DNA: TGCAGCGTTGCATCCCGAGTGCTCTTTAATGAGCAGTTCTTC

D: -
J: TRBJ2-7
V: TRBV20-1
size: -
CDR3: CSASVGGGAREQYF
DNA: TGCAGTGCTAGTGTAGGGGGGGGCGCGAGAGAGCAGTACTTC

D: -
J: TRBJ2-7
V: TRBV9
size: few
CDR3: CASSADGYEQYF
DNA: TGTGCCAGCAGCGCCGACGGGTACGAGCAGTACTTC

D: TRBD2
J: TRBJ2-7
V: TRBV6-2/TRBV6-3
size: few
CDR3: CASRPGLAGGYEQYF
DNA: TGTGCCAGCAGGCCGGGACTAGCGGGAGGTTACGAGCAGTACTTC